The present TCR beta chain was sequenced within a study of T-cell reconstitution after alpha-beta-depleted transplantation in children. Study-wide findings and caveats: One year after transplant, T-cell counts and diversity came mostly from newly produced T cells.

Unique molecular identifiers were built into the TCRbeta library. TCRdb fed the PCR reads into MiXCR, producing one record per CDR3 protein. The repertoire holds under 400,000 distinct CDR3 sequences, 20% to 30% seen once, with roughly 11% in the top ten. CDR3 length: 14 amino acids. CDR1 and CDR2 from the germline V gene are MNHEY and SVGAGI. Losses at the gene ends were 6 bases for V and 4 bases for J; bases not matched to a gene: 5. As for this clonotype: Antigen: not known.

The clonotype comes from a male patient younger than 18 who had a stem cell transplant for acute lymphoblastic leukemia, so the T cells may come from the graft donor. Sequencing was performed on PBMCs, mostly from graft donor cells, taken 180 days after TCRalphabeta/CD19-depleted stem cell transplant. V and J are TRBV6-5 and TRBJ2-1; the match to TRBD1 covers 8 bases. The CDR3 spells CASRADRGYNEQFF. Here the CDR3 DNA reads TGTGCCAGCAGGGCCGACAGGGGTTACAATGAGCAGTTCTTC.